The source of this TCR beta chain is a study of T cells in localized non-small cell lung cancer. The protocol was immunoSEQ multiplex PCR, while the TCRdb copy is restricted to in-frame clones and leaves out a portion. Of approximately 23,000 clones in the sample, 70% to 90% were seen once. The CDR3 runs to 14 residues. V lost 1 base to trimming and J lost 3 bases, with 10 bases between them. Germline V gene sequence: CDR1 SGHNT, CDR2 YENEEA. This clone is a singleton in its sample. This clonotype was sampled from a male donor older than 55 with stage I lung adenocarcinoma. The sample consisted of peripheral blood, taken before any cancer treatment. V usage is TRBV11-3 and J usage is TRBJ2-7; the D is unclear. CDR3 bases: TGTGCCAGCAGCTTAGGTATGACGGTCTACGAGCAGTACTTC. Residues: CASSLGMTVYEQYF.